One and the same sample provided the 9 T cell receptor beta chains below, sequenced in a study of a mutant IDH1 vaccine in newly diagnosed glioma. This table comes from immunoSEQ multiplex PCR, and its TCRdb copy is limited to in-frame clones, with some not included. The sample holds around 56,000 clones, about 81% seen once. Their target antigens are unknown. The time point denotes: week 23, last vaccination. All doses held 300 ug of mutant IDH1 20-mer peptide, with topical imiquimod. Sequencing was performed on PBMCs, taken from a glioma patient whose treatment included an IDH1 peptide vaccine. These receptors all come from a woman between 40 and 50 years old with glioma. Some clones in this sample may be carry-over from other donors' samples.

The J gene is TRBJ1-2, the V gene TRBV6-6, with D unclear. Deletions cut 3 bases from V and 5 bases from J, with 4 bases between. CDR1 and CDR2 (germline): MNHNY, SVGAGI (reference sequence). The CDR3 has 11 residues. In DNA, the CDR3 is TGTGCCAGCAGTTATGATTATGGCTACACCTTC. Protein sequence: CASSYDYGYTF.

This clone was picked up a small number of times. The gene calls are TRBV21-1 and TRBJ1-1; the table's D call, TRBD1, has no DNA check behind it. TRBV21-1 is assigned pseudogene status. CDR3 length: 14 amino acids. The CDR3 loop is CASNAPRDATEAFF. The CDR3 region has the DNA TGTGCCAGCAACGCACCCAGGGATGCCACTGAAGCTTTCTTT.

This clone was picked up one time. The gene calls are TRBV19 and TRBJ1-5; 8 nucleotides align to TRBD1. CDR3 length equals 16 residues. Germline loops: CDR1 LNHDA, CDR2 SQIVND (reference sequence). V gave up 7 bases and J gave up 2 bases; unmatched junction bases: 10. In nucleotides, the CDR3 is TGTGCCAGTAACCCCGGGACGACAGGGGGCAATCAGCCCCAGCATTTT. It is translated as CASNPGTTGGNQPQHF. The full variable domain, completed using reference TRBV19 and TRBJ1-5, is DGGITQSPKYLFRKEGQNVTLSCEQNLNHDAMYWYRQDPGQGLRLIYYSQIVNDFQKGDIAEGYSVSREKKESFPLTVTSAQKNPTAFYLCASNPGTTGGNQPQHFGDGTRLSIL.

This rearrangement joins TRBV2 to TRBJ1-2, with D perhaps TRBD1 (6 bases). Germline V gene sequence: CDR1 SNHLY, CDR2 FYNNEI. There are 15 residues in the CDR3. V was clipped by 6 bases and J by 0 bases, with 14 bases between them. Here the CDR3 reads CASSHPGQTNYGYTF. The DNA for the CDR3 is TGTGCCAGCAGCCACCCGGGACAAACTAACTATGGCTACACCTTC. Complete variable domain (other parts from reference TRBV2 and TRBJ1-2): EPEVTQTPSHQVTQMGQEVILRCVPISNHLYFYWYRQILGQKVEFLVSFYNNEISEKSEIFDDQFSVERPDGSNFTLKIRSTKLEDSAMYFCASSHPGQTNYGYTFGSGTRLTVV.

The CDR3 here is CATSRGGDGQETQYF. CDR3 coding DNA: TGTGCCACCAGCAGGGGCGGGGACGGTCAAGAGACCCAGTACTTC. V and J are TRBV15 and TRBJ2-5; D may be TRBD2 (6 bases). Germline CDR1 reads LNHNV; CDR2 reads YYDKDF (reference sequence). Trimming took off 3 bases at V and 2 bases at J, with 13 bases between the two ends. The CDR3 has 15 residues.

This clone was seen a few times. The chain is built from TRBV30 and TRBJ2-5; D not resolved. In germline, CDR1 is GTSNPN, CDR2 SVGIG (reference sequence). The CDR3 spans 14 residues. Trimming removed 6 bases at V and 5 bases at J, with 19 bases between. CDR3 sequence: CACTVAPSVETQYF. The CDR3 DNA reads as TGTGCCTGCACCGTCGCTCCTTCTGTCGAGACCCAGTACTTC. The whole variable domain, filled in from reference TRBV30 and TRBJ2-5, reads SQTIHQWPATLVQPVGSPLSLECTVEGTSNPNLYWYRQAAGRGLQLLFYSVGIGQISSEVPQNLSASRPQDRQFILSSKKLLLSDSGFYLCACTVAPSVETQYFGPGTRLLVL.

V usage is TRBV5-6 and J usage is TRBJ2-1; D unclear. CDR1 SGHDT and CDR2 YYEEEE come from the germline V gene. V dropped 1 base and J dropped 4 bases, with 6 bases sitting between them. The CDR3 has 13 residues. In DNA, the CDR3 is TGTGCCAGCAGCTTGCGAGCGTACAATGAGCAGTTCTTC. As protein: CASSLRAYNEQFF. The complete variable domain, with remaining parts taken from reference TRBV5-6 and TRBJ2-1, reads DAGVTQSPTHLIKTRGQQVTLRCSPKSGHDTVSWYQQALGQGPQFIFQYYEEEERQRGNFPDRFSGHQFPNYSSELNVNALLLGDSALYLCASSLRAYNEQFFGPGTRLTVL.

J is TRBJ1-2 and V is TRBV9, with D tentatively TRBD1 (6 bases). Germline-derived CDR1 and CDR2 are SGDLS and YYNGEE. The CDR3 is 16 amino acids. Trimming left V 4 bases short and J 2 bases short, with 18 bases between. In nucleotides, the CDR3 is TGTGCCAGCAGCCCCGGGTGGGGGGCCGCAAACTATGGCTACACCTTC. It is translated as CASSPGWGAANYGYTF.

This clone was seen more than once but under ten times. The DNA for the CDR3 is TGTGCCAGCAGCCCTGGGTCAGGGGGCATCACTAGCACAGATACGCAGTATTTT. Amino acids: CASSPGSGGITSTDTQYF. The chain carries TRBV5-6 and TRBJ2-3; 8 bases agree with TRBD1. Germline values: CDR1 SGHDT, CDR2 YYEEEE. V lost 4 bases and J lost 0; bases outside the gene matches: 13. The CDR3 totals 18 residues. Supplemented by reference TRBV5-6 and TRBJ2-3, the full variable domain reads DAGVTQSPTHLIKTRGQQVTLRCSPKSGHDTVSWYQQALGQGPQFIFQYYEEEERQRGNFPDRFSGHQFPNYSSELNVNALLLGDSALYLCASSPGSGGITSTDTQYFGPGTRLTVL.